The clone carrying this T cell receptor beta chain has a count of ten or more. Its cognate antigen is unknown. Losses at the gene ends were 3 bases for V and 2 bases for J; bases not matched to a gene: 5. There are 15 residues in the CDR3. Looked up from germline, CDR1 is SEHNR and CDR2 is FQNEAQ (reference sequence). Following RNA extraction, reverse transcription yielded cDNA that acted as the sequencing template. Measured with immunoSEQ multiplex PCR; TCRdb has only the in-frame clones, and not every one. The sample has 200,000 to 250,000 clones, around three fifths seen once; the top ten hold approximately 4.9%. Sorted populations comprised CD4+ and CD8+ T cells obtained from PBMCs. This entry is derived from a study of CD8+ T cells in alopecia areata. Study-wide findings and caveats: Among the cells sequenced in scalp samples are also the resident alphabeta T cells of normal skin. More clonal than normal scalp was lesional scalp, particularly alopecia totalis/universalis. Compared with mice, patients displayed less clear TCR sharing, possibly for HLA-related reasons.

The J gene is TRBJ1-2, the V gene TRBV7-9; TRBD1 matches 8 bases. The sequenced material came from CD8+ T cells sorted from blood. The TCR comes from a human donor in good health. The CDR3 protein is CASSLPGQENYGYTF. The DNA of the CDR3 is TGTGCCAGCAGCTTGCCGGGACAGGAAAACTATGGCTACACCTTC.